What follows describes a single T cell receptor beta chain. Its antigen is currently unknown. A junction boundary mismatches the germline segment, possibly from a read error. The data derive from a study of PD-1 blockade in classical Hodgkin lymphoma. Study as a whole: Every 2 weeks, patients had 3 mg/kg nivolumab intravenously. Study-level results: At baseline, newly diagnosed patients reportedly showed less TCR diversity than healthy donors. Nothing has yet pinned down what causes the repertoire differences, possibly disease activity or prior therapy. Those achieving complete response showed baseline diversity like newly diagnosed patients.

This CDR3 is built from 13 residues. CDR1 is SGDLS, CDR2 YYNGEE, per germline. TCRdb's table, derived via immunoSEQ multiplex PCR, lists solely in-frame clones and lacks some. Here the sample spans 75,000 to 95,000 clones, under 85% being singletons. Time point: cycle 4 day 1 (C4D1), after more than five weeks of nivolumab. Each patient relapsed following autologous stem cell transplantation, and prior brentuximab vedotin exposure differed. This sample comprised peripheral blood mononuclear cells (PBMCs), obtained before the fourth cycle of nivolumab. The TCR sequence derives from a human donor with classical Hodgkin lymphoma. The genes are TRBV9 and TRBJ1-2, with a tentative D call TRBD1 (5 bases). The CDR3 bases are TGTGCCAGCAGCGGGACATCCGGAGTTGGAGTCGCCTTC. It translates to CASSGTSGVGVAF.